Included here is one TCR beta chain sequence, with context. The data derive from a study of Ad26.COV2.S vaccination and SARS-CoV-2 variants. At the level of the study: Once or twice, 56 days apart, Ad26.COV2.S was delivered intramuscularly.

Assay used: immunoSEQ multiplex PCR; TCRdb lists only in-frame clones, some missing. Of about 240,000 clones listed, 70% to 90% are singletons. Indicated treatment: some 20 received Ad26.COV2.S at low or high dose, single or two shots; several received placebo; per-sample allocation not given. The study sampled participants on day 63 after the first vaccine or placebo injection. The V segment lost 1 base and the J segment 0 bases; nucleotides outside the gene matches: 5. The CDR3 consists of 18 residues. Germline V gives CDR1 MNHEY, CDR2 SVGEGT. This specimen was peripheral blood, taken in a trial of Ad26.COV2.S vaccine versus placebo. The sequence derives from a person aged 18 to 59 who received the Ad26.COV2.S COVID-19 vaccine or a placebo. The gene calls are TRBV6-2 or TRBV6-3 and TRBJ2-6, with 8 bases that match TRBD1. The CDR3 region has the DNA TGTGCCAGCAGTTACTTGGGACAGGTTATCTCTGGGGCCAACGTCCTGACTTTC. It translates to CASSYLGQVISGANVLTF.